This T cell receptor beta chain was recorded in a study of response to subunit inactivated influenza vaccine. Study-level results: Few additional T cells are recruited per seasonal influenza vaccination, authors suggested.

CDR1 DFQATT and CDR2 SNEGSKA come from the germline V gene (reference sequence). V lost 3 bases to trimming and J lost 3 bases, with 21 bases between them. There are 16 residues in the CDR3. A word on this clonotype: Its antigen remains unknown.

TCRdb recomputed calls from the RT-PCR reads with MiXCR, one row per CDR3 protein. Of a few hundred thousand distinct CDR3 sequences in the sample, roughly 22% were seen once. Sequences were derived from PBMCs from blood, sampled about 20 months after vaccination. The clonotype originates from a man between 50 and 69 years old who received an inactivated influenza vaccine. V usage is TRBV20-1 and J usage is TRBJ2-7, with D perhaps TRBD2 (6 bases). In nucleotides, the CDR3 is TGCAGTGCTAGGATCTCCCGACTAGGGCTGAACTACGAGCAGTACTTC. Protein sequence: CSARISRLGLNYEQYF.